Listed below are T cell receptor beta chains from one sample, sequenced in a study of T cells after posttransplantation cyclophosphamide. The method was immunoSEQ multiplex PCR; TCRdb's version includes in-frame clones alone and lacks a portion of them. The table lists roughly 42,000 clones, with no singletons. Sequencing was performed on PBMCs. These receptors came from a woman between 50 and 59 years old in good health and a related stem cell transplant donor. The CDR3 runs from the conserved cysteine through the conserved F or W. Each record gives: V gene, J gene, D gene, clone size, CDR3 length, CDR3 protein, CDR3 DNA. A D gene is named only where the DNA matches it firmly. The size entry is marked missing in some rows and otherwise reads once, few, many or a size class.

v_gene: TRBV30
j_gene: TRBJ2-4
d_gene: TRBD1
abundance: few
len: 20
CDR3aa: CAWSSKTGTGGVFAKNIQYF
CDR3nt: TGTGCCTGGAGTTCAAAAACCGGGACAGGGGGCGTTTTCGCCAAAAACATTCAGTACTTC

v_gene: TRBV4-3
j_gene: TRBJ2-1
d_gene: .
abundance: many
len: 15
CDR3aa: CASSQDLLEGYEQFF
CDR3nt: TGCGCCAGCAGCCAAGATCTACTAGAGGGATATGAGCAGTTCTTC

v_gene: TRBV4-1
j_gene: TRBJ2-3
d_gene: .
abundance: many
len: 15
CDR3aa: CASSQGSILTDTQYF
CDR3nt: TGCGCCAGCAGCCAAGGAAGCATCCTCACAGATACGCAGTATTTT

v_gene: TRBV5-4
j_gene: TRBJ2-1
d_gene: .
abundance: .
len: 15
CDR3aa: CASSLDAGPYNEQFF
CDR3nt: TGTGCCAGCAGCTTGGATGCAGGGCCCTACAATGAGCAGTTCTTC

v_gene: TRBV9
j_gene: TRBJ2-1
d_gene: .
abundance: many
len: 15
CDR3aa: CASSVQGAYYNEQFF
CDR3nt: TGTGCCAGCAGCGTACAAGGGGCCTATTACAATGAGCAGTTCTTC

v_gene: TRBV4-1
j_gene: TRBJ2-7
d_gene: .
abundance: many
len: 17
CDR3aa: CASSQATGGLDPYEQYF
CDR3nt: TGCGCCAGCAGCCAGGCGACAGGTGGGCTAGATCCCTACGAGCAGTACTTC

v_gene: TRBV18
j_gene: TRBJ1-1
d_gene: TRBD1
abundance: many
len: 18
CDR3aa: CASSPPYSFGQGNTEAFF
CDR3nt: TGTGCCAGCTCACCACCGTATAGTTTTGGACAGGGGAACACTGAAGCTTTCTTT

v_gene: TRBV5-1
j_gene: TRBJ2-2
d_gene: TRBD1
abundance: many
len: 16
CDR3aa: CASSLGTGGNTGELFF
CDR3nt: TGCGCCAGCAGCTTGGGGACAGGGGGTAACACCGGGGAGCTGTTTTTT

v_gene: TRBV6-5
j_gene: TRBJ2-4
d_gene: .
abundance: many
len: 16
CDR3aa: CASSSPRGPSKNIQYF
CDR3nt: TGTGCCAGCAGTTCACCCAGGGGTCCCTCCAAAAACATTCAGTACTTC

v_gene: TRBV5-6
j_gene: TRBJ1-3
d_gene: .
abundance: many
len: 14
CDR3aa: CASSPDSPMDTIYF
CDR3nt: TGTGCCAGCAGCCCGGACAGCCCTATGGACACCATATATTTT

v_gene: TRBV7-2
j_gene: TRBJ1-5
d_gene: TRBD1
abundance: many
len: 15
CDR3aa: CASSPRGTANQPQHF
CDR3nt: TGTGCCAGCAGCCCCCGAGGGACAGCAAATCAGCCCCAGCATTTT

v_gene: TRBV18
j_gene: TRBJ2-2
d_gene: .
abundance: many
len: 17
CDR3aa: CASSPRSLQGNTGELFF
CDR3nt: TGTGCCAGCTCACCACGTAGTCTACAGGGGAACACCGGGGAGCTGTTTTTT

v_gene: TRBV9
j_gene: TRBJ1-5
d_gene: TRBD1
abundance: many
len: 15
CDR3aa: CASSAGQVSNQPQHF
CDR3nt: TGTGCCAGCAGCGCCGGACAGGTTAGCAATCAGCCCCAGCATTTT

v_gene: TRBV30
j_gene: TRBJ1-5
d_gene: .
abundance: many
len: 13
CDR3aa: CAWSVHSNQPQHF
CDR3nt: TGTGCCTGGAGTGTACATTCCAATCAGCCCCAGCATTTT

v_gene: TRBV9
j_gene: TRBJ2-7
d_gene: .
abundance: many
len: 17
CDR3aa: CASSGGEGDSPWREQYF
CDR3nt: TGTGCCAGCAGCGGGGGGGAGGGGGACTCCCCGTGGAGGGAGCAGTACTTC

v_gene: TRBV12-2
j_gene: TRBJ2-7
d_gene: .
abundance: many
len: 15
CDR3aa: CASRFDPGEVYEQYF
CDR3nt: TGTGCAAGTCGCTTTGACCCGGGGGAAGTGTACGAGCAGTACTTC

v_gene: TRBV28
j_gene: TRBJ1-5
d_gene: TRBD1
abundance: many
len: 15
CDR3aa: CASIAGTGFGQPQHF
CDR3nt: TGTGCCAGCATCGCCGGGACAGGGTTCGGTCAGCCCCAGCATTTT

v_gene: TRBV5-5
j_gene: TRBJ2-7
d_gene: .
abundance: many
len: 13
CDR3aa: CASSLTGTYEQYF
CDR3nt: TGTGCCAGCAGCTTGACCGGGACCTACGAGCAGTACTTC

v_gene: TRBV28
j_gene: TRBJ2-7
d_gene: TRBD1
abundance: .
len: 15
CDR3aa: CASSSPDRARYEQYF
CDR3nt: TGTGCCAGCAGTTCCCCGGACAGGGCTAGGTACGAGCAGTACTTC

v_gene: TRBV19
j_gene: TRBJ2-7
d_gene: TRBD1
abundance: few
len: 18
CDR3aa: CARSYRDRGLAEIYEQYF
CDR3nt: TGTGCCAGAAGCTACCGGGACAGGGGCCTAGCAGAGATCTACGAGCAGTACTTC

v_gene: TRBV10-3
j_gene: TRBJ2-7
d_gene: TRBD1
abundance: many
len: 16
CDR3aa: CASQNQNRGTIHEQYF
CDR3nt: TGTGCCTCCCAGAACCAGAACAGGGGCACCATCCACGAGCAGTACTTC

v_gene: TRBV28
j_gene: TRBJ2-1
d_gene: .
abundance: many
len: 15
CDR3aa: CASSLWTGAYNEQFF
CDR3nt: TGTGCCAGCAGTTTATGGACAGGAGCTTACAATGAGCAGTTCTTC

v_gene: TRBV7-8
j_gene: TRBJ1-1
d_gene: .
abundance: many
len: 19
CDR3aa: CASSLVIAGTTSRKTEAFF
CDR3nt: TGTGCCAGCAGCTTAGTCATTGCGGGGACTACCTCCCGGAAAACTGAAGCTTTCTTT

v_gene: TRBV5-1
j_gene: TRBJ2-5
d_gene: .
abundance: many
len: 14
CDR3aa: CASSLLDWWETQYF
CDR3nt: TGCGCCAGCAGCTTGTTAGATTGGTGGGAGACCCAGTACTTC

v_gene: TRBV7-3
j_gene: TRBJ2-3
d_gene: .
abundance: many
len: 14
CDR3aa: CASSPTLSPATQYF
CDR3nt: TGTGCCAGCAGCCCAACCCTAAGCCCAGCGACGCAGTATTTT

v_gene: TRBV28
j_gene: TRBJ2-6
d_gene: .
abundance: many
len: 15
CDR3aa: CASSSQLSGANVLTF
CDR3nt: TGTGCCAGCAGTTCCCAACTTTCTGGGGCCAACGTCCTGACTTTC

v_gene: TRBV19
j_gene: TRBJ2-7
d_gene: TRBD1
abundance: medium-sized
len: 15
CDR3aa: CASSDGTGGAYEQYF
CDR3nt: TGTGCCAGTAGTGATGGGACAGGGGGGGCCTACGAGCAGTACTTC

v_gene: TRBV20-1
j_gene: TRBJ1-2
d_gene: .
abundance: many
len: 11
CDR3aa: CSAGGAIGYTF
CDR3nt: TGCAGTGCTGGGGGGGCTATAGGCTACACCTTC

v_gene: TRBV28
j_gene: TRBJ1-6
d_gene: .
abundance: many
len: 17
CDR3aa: CASSFEAVSSYNSPLHF
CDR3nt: TGTGCCAGCAGTTTTGAGGCAGTGAGCTCCTATAATTCACCCCTCCACTTT

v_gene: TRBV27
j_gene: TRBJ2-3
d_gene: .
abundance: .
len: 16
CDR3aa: CASSPYLSPSTDTQYF
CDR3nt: TGTGCCAGCAGTCCCTATCTAAGCCCTAGCACAGATACGCAGTATTTT

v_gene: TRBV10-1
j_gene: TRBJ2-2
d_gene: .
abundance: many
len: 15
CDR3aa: CASSESTGSGGELFF
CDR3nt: TGCGCCAGCAGTGAGTCAACAGGGAGTGGCGGGGAGCTGTTTTTT

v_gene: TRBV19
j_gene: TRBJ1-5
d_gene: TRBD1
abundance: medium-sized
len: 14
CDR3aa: CASSPGTDNQPQHF
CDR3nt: TGTGCCAGTAGTCCCGGGACAGACAATCAGCCCCAGCATTTT

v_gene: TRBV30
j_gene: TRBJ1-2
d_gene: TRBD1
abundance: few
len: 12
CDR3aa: CAYRTGSYGYTF
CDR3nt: TGTGCCTATCGGACAGGGTCCTATGGCTACACCTTC

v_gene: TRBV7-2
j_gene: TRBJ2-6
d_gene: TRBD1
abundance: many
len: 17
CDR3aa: CASSPQTRTGGANVLTF
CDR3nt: TGTGCCAGCAGCCCGCAAACCAGGACAGGTGGGGCCAACGTCCTGACTTTC

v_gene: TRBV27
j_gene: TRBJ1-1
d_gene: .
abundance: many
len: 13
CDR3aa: CASSSTQNTEAFF
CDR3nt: TGTGCCAGCAGCTCGACACAGAACACTGAAGCTTTCTTT

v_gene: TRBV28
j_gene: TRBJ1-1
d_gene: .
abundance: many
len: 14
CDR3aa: CASSLRGLDTEAFF
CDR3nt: TGTGCCAGCAGTTTGCGGGGTCTGGACACTGAAGCTTTCTTT

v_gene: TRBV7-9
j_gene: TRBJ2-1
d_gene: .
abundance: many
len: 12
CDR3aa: CASWVQAGEQFF
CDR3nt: TGTGCCAGCTGGGTACAGGCTGGTGAGCAGTTCTTC

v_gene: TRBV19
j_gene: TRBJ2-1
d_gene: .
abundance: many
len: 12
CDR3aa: CASSPRYNEQFF
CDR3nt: TGTGCCAGTAGTCCTAGGTACAATGAGCAGTTCTTC

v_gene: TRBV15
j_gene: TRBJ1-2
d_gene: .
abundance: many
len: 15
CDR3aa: CATSRKGVANYGYTF
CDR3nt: TGTGCCACCAGCAGAAAGGGGGTAGCTAACTATGGCTACACCTTC

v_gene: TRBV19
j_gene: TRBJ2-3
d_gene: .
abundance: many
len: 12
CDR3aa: CATRGSGDTQYF
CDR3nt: TGTGCCACTCGGGGTTCGGGAGATACGCAGTATTTT

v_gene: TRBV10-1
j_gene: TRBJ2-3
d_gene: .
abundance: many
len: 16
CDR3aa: CASSESPSASTDTQYF
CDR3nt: TGCGCCAGCAGTGAGTCCCCTAGCGCAAGCACAGATACGCAGTATTTT

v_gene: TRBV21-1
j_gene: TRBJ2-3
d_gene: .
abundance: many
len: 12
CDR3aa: CASLGALDTQYF
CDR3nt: TGTGCCAGCTTGGGGGCTTTGGATACGCAGTATTTT